The present T cell receptor (beta chain) was sequenced within a study of T cell repertoires in cytomegalovirus infection. About the research overall: It was the public TCR beta signatures that indicated both CMV infection and matching HLA type.

V gave up 1 base and J gave up 5 bases; unmatched junction bases: 8. CDR1 and CDR2 (germline): SGHTA, FQGNSA. This CDR3 is built from 16 residues. TCRdb processed the reads anew with MiXCR; each CDR3 protein has one entry. The profile covers about 100,000 distinct CDR3 sequences, with 25% to 30% appearing a single time and less than 75% taken by the ten largest. This clonotype was counted between two and nine times. What it binds is unknown. This TCR came from a human donor in good health (CMV status not recorded). Some clones in this sample may be carry-over from other donors' samples. The V call is TRBV7-2, the J call TRBJ2-5, with TRBD2 matching 9 bases. The material sequenced was CD8+ T cells from cultured PBMCs, taken from culture after CMV antigen stimulation. The CDR3 region is CASSLDGRGGLETQYF. DNA for the CDR3: TGTGCCAGCAGCTTAGATGGGCGGGGGGGCCTGGAGACCCAGTACTTC.